The 21 T cell receptor beta chains given below trace back to one sample, sequenced in a study of Graves' ophthalmopathy and Graves' hyperthyroidism. RNA transcripts provided the template for amplifying TCR beta CDR3 regions. HTBI primers were used in a first-round RT-PCR, which preceded a second-round multiplex PCR. TCRdb fed the multiplex PCR reads into MiXCR, producing one record per CDR3 protein. The sample holds hundreds of thousands of distinct CDR3 sequences; 40% are singletons and the top ten take roughly 45%. Sequencing input: peripheral blood. All receptors come from an adult man with Graves' ophthalmopathy.

The CDR3 nucleotides read TGTGCCATCAGTTTGGGGCAGAACACTGAAGCTTTCTTT. Encoded protein: CAISLGQNTEAFF. The rearrangement joins TRBV10-3 to TRBJ1-1; possibly TRBD1 for D (5 bases). With 5 bases removed from V and 1 base from J, the gap between germline ends came to 8 bases. The germline V gene encodes CDR1 ENHRY and CDR2 SYGVKD. The CDR3 totals 13 residues.

V and J are TRBV14 and TRBJ2-5; D is perhaps TRBD2 (5 bases). Germline CDR1 and CDR2: SGHDN and FVKESK. The CDR3 runs to 16 residues. Between the trimmed V and J ends, which lost 0 bases and 5 bases, there was a span of 16 bases. The chain's CDR3 is CASSQDIRGMWETQYF. The DNA of the CDR3 is TGTGCCAGCAGCCAAGATATTAGAGGGATGTGGGAGACCCAGTACTTC.

V gene TRBV29-1 combines with J gene TRBJ2-2, with D tentatively TRBD1 (5 bases). Germline V gene data show CDR1 as SQVTM and CDR2 as ANQGSEA. The CDR3 has 13 residues. V lost 7 bases to trimming and J lost 0 bases, with 9 bases between them. The CDR3 DNA sequence: TGCAGCGCCGACAGAGCGAACACCGGGGAGCTGTTTTTT. It codes for CSADRANTGELFF.

Remarks on this clonotype: A read error is possible here, since a much larger clone lies one base away. In nucleotides, the CDR3 is TGTGCCACCAGTGACCAGGGACTAGGCGAAGAGACCCAGTACTTC. Its protein product is CATSDQGLGEETQYF. This sequence joins TRBV24-1 and TRBJ2-5, with 8 nucleotides matching TRBD2. The germline CDR1 and CDR2 sequences are KGHDR and SFDVKD. The CDR3 sequence is 15 residues long. Trimming at V came to 4 bases and at J to 3 bases, leaving 6 bases not matched to a gene.

The chain employs TRBV20-1 and TRBJ1-2; weak D call: TRBD1 (6 bases). Germline CDR1 DFQATT, CDR2 SNEGSKA (reference sequence). V lost 0 bases to trimming and J lost 8 bases, with 13 bases between them. The CDR3 runs 13 residues. DNA for the CDR3: TGCAGTGCTAGAGACCACAGGGTTGGGGGCTACACCTTC. The encoded protein is CSARDHRVGGYTF.

Many counts were recorded for this clonotype. The rearrangement joins TRBV7-2 to TRBJ2-7; D possibly corresponds to TRBD2 (6 bases). The germline V and J ends were trimmed by 5 bases and 2 bases, with 16 bases remaining between them. Germline V lookup: CDR1 SGHTA, CDR2 FQGNSA. The CDR3 consists of 15 residues. In DNA, the CDR3 is TGTGCCAGCAGCCCTACTACTGGGGGGACCTACGAGCAGTACTTC. Translated, it gives CASSPTTGGTYEQYF.

The V call is TRBV19, the J call TRBJ1-2, with D hard to call. Trimming cost V 7 bases and J 8 bases, with 26 bases left between them. Germline-derived CDR1 and CDR2 are LNHDA and SQIVND (reference sequence). The CDR3 runs 16 residues. In DNA form, the CDR3 reads TGTGCCAGTAACTCCCAATACCGGGCCCTTGGTCAAGGCTACACCTTC. Encoded protein: CASNSQYRALGQGYTF.

This clonotype has at least ten counts. CDR3: CASGQGLGNQPQHF. CDR3 coding DNA: TGTGCCAGCGGACAGGGTCTGGGCAATCAGCCCCAGCATTTT. The genes are TRBV25-1 and TRBJ1-5; 8 nucleotides match TRBD1. Germline values: CDR1 MGHDK, CDR2 SYGVNS. V lost 8 bases and J lost 2; bases outside the gene matches: 5. The CDR3 has 14 amino acids.

This clonotype was counted a few times. This chain connects TRBV20-1 to TRBJ1-5, with D possibly being TRBD1 (5 bases). Per the germline V gene, CDR1 is DFQATT and CDR2 is SNEGSKA (reference sequence). The CDR3 totals 17 residues. The V end was cut by 2 bases, the J end by 1 base, with 18 bases between. CDR3 sequence reads: CSARSNSGTHSNQPQHF. DNA of the CDR3: TGCAGTGCTAGAAGCAATTCCGGGACCCACAGCAATCAGCCCCAGCATTTT.

The count of this clonotype is one. This rearrangement joins TRBV15 to TRBJ2-1; D might be TRBD1 or TRBD2, each matching 5 bases. This CDR3 region has 14 residues. Trimming took off 0 bases at V and 7 bases at J, with 10 bases between the two ends. The V gene's germline CDR1 is LNHNV and CDR2 YYDKDF (reference sequence). CDR3 bases: TGTGCCACCAGCAGAGATCGGGACGTAAATGAGCAGTTCTTC. This encodes CATSRDRDVNEQFF.

This clonotype was detected a few times. This chain uses TRBV5-1 with TRBJ1-4; the D is unclear. With 1 base removed from V and 3 bases from J, the gap between germline ends came to 7 bases. This CDR3 region has 14 residues. Germline lookup yields CDR1 SGHRS and CDR2 YFSETQ. The CDR3 nucleotides read TGCGCCAGCAGCTTGTATGGGGCTAATGAAAAACTGTTTTTT. It is translated as CASSLYGANEKLFF. The variable domain in full, completed from reference TRBV5-1 and TRBJ1-4, reads KAGVTQTPRYLIKTRGQQVTLSCSPISGHRSVSWYQQTPGQGLQFLFEYFSETQRNKGNFPGRFSGRQFSNSRSEMNVSTLELGDSALYLCASSLYGANEKLFFGSGTQLSVL.

This clonotype has only a few counts. CDR3 protein: CASSSFGLAGQETQYF. DNA of the CDR3: TGCGCCAGCAGCTCCTTCGGACTAGCGGGTCAAGAGACCCAGTACTTC. The chain combines TRBV5-1 with TRBJ2-5, with TRBD2 matching over 11 bases. This CDR3 is built from 16 residues. Looked up from germline, CDR1 is SGHRS and CDR2 is YFSETQ. Trimming took 3 bases from V and 2 from J; bases not matched to a gene: 6.

At least ten counts were recorded for this clonotype. The chain joins TRBV29-1 to TRBJ1-2, with D hard to call. Germline V gene data show CDR1 as SQVTM and CDR2 as ANQGSEA. CDR3 length: 13 residues. V lost 5 bases, J lost 6 bases, and 16 bases lay in between. The CDR3, as DNA: TGCAGCGTTTCGTCTCCGGTGGTGAATGGCTACACCTTC. This gives the protein CSVSSPVVNGYTF.

In the case of this clonotype: At one end, the junction sequence differs from germline, possibly due to a read error. The rearrangement links TRBV24-1 to TRBJ1-5, with a weak D call TRBD1 (5 bases). The CDR3 runs to 14 residues. From germline, CDR1 is KGHDR and CDR2 SFDVKD. The CDR3 DNA reads as TGTGCCAGCAGTGACTCAGGGAGTTATCAGCCCCAGCATTTT. This codes for CASSDSGSYQPQHF.

There are many counts of this clonotype. This CDR3 reads CATSRDPGQGKIVANYGYTF. CDR3 DNA sequence: TGTGCCACCAGCAGAGATCCGGGGCAGGGGAAGATCGTAGCTAACTATGGCTACACCTTC. The J gene is TRBJ1-2, the V gene TRBV15; weak D call: TRBD1 (6 bases). CDR1 and CDR2 (germline): LNHNV, YYDKDF (reference sequence). The CDR3 is 20 amino acids. V lost 0 bases and J lost 0, with 23 bases in between.

This clonotype has a count of ten or more. The junction departs from germline at one end; a sequencing error may be responsible. The chain combines TRBV10-3 with TRBJ1-1, with a tentative D call TRBD1 (5 bases). This CDR3 region has 15 residues. Germline V CDR1 and CDR2: ENHRY, SYGVKD. CDR3 residues: CASSYSRGGNTEAFF. The CDR3 nucleotides read TGTGCCAGCAGTTACTCGCGGGGGGGGAACACTGAAGCTTTCTTT.

The chain has TRBV12-3 or TRBV12-4 and TRBJ1-5; weak D call: TRBD1 (6 bases). The CDR3 is 14 amino acids. Trimming shortened V by 2 bases and J by 5 bases, and 10 bases separated the two germline ends. Here the CDR3 reads CASSLTGRHQPQHF. The CDR3 DNA reads TGTGCCAGCAGTTTAACAGGGAGACATCAGCCCCAGCATTTT.

The rearrangement links TRBV2 to TRBJ1-4, with D tentatively TRBD1 (5 bases). Germline assignment: CDR1 SNHLY and CDR2 FYNNEI. This CDR3 is built from 16 residues. Deletions cut 6 bases from V and 5 bases from J, with 19 bases between. CDR3 DNA sequence: TGTGCCAGCAGCTACGACCTAGGGGTCCCCAATGAAAAACTGTTTTTT. This sequence encodes CASSYDLGVPNEKLFF.

The chain combines TRBV9 with TRBJ2-5; tentatively, D is TRBD1 or TRBD2 (7 bases each). Germline CDR1 SGDLS, CDR2 YYNGEE. Between the trimmed V and J ends, which lost 1 base and 5 bases, there was a span of 12 bases. The CDR3 extends over 14 amino acids. The DNA of the CDR3 is TGTGCCAGCAGCGTACCAGGGGGGGACGAGACCCAGTACTTC. Protein: CASSVPGGDETQYF.

The rearrangement uses TRBV24-1 and TRBJ1-5, with 8 nucleotides matching TRBD1. This CDR3 has 16 residues. V trimming: 7 bases; J trimming: 1 base; junction bases outside the gene matches: 8. The germline V gene encodes CDR1 KGHDR and CDR2 SFDVKD. DNA for the CDR3: TGTGCCACCAGCAACCCGGACAGGGAGAGCAATCAGCCCCAGCATTTT. Amino acids: CATSNPDRESNQPQHF.

This chain uses TRBV6-6 with TRBJ2-6; no reliable D call. The germline V gene encodes CDR1 MNHNY and CDR2 SVGAGI (reference sequence). Trimming took off 0 bases at V and 1 base at J, with 7 bases between the two ends. This CDR3 has 16 amino acids. In nucleotides, the CDR3 is TGTGCCAGCAGTTACTCCCGACCATCTGGGGCCAACGTCCTGACTTTC. Its protein product is CASSYSRPSGANVLTF.